Below, 2 T cell receptor beta chains from the same sample are listed, as sequenced in a study of cytomegalovirus exposure and HLA in healthy donors. Clones were sequenced by immunoSEQ multiplex PCR, and TCRdb holds only the in-frame ones, with some missing. The sample consists of around 200,000 clones, roughly four fifths of them appearing once. The source material was PBMCs. The receptors originated from a woman aged 18 to 35 in good health and CMV-seropositive.

The V and J genes are TRBV12-2 and TRBJ2-4; the D call TRBD2 from the table was never checked on the DNA. TRBV12-2 is flagged as a pseudogene. This CDR3 is 14 amino acids long. The CDR3 bases are TGTGCAAGTCTCTTGGACTACCCCAAAAACATTCAGTACTTC. It codes for CASLLDYPKNIQYF.

J is TRBJ1-5 and V is TRBV18, with 9 bases fitting TRBD1. Trimming at V came to 3 bases and at J to 4 bases, leaving 7 bases not matched to a gene. The CDR3 has 16 amino acids. Germline V CDR1 and CDR2: KGHSH, LQKENI. Written as DNA, the CDR3 is TGTGCCAGCTCACCTCTTCCGGGACAGGGTAATCAGCCCCAGCATTTT. Residues: CASSPLPGQGNQPQHF.